The TCR beta chain described here comes from a study of T cell repertoires in cytomegalovirus infection. At the level of the study: Through public TCR beta signatures, both CMV infection and matching HLA type were indicated.

Study results and limitations: Across the ex vivo response, the dominant clonotypes were HLA-C-restricted CMV-specific TCR beta clonotypes. The cumulative frequency of public TCR beta families identified carriers of CMV plus the relevant HLA.

This clonotype occurred once. The antigen remains unidentified. TCRdb independently ran MiXCR on the reads; one entry per CDR3 protein. The sample contains about 480,000 distinct CDR3 sequences, 33% of which appear only once. Sequenced material: cultured PBMCs, taken from culture after CMV antigen stimulation. This TCR derives from a human donor in good health (CMV status not recorded). Some clones in this sample may be carry-over from other donors' samples.

Written as DNA, the CDR3 is TGTGCCATCAACCCACAGCCACGCTACGAGCAGTACTTC. Protein: CAINPQPRYEQYF. The genes are TRBV19 and TRBJ2-7; no clear D gene. Germline-derived CDR1 and CDR2 are LNHDA and SQIVND (reference sequence). V shed 10 bases and J shed 3 bases, with 16 bases lying between them. This CDR3 region has 13 residues.